The rows below give T cell receptor beta chains drawn from one sample of a study of T cell responses to AZD1222 COVID-19 vaccine. The assay was immunoSEQ multiplex PCR, and TCRdb's table has in-frame clones only and misses some. The top ten clones hold around 1.7% of a sample with over 120,000 clones, roughly 92% of them seen once. Sequencing used peripheral blood, obtained on day 0 of AZD1222 vaccination. The receptors originated from an adult in good health. The CDR3 runs from the conserved cysteine through the conserved F or W. D genes are given only for firm matches. Size is omitted from some rows. Given values are once, few, many or a class for expanded clones.

size	V	J	D	DNA	CDR3
-	TRBV5-5	TRBJ1-6	-	TGTGCCAGCAAAGAGGCGAATCGGGGTTCACCCCTCCACTTT	CASKEANRGSPLHF
-	TRBV2	TRBJ1-2	-	TGTGCCAGCAGTGAAGCGGTGGGGCGTTCGGCCACCTTC	CASSEAVGRSATF
few	TRBV7-2	TRBJ2-7	-	TGTGCCAGCAGCCCCGGGTACGAGCAGTACTTC	CASSPGYEQYF
-	TRBV7-9	TRBJ1-2	TRBD1	TGTGCCAGCAGCTCCGTCCAATCCGGGACAGGGAGGATGTACTATGGCTACACCTTC	CASSSVQSGTGRMYYGYTF
once	TRBV28	TRBJ2-1	TRBD2	TGTGCCAGCAGTCAACTAGCGCCGCCCTACAATGAGCAGTTCTTC	CASSQLAPPYNEQFF
-	TRBV30	TRBJ1-6	TRBD1	TGTGCCTGGAGTGTAGGCAGGGGGGATTCACCCCTCCACTTT	CAWSVGRGDSPLHF
-	TRBV18	TRBJ2-2	TRBD1	TGTGCCAGCTCATTTGGGACAGCTAACACCGGGGAGCTGTTTTTT	CASSFGTANTGELFF
-	TRBV7-3	TRBJ2-3	TRBD2	TGTGCCAGCAGCTTAATAGGGACTAGCTCCGGGGATACGCAGTATTTT	CASSLIGTSSGDTQYF
-	TRBV5-1	TRBJ2-7	-	TGCGCCAGCACCTCCGGGCCAAACTACGAGCAGTACTTC	CASTSGPNYEQYF
-	TRBV4-1	TRBJ1-2	TRBD1	TGCGCCAGCAGCCCCCTACCGGGACAGGGGGAAGGCTACACCTTC	CASSPLPGQGEGYTF
-	TRBV6-6	TRBJ1-1	TRBD1	TGTGCCAGCAGCAGACAGGGGAGGTACACTGAAGCTTTCTTT	CASSRQGRYTEAFF
-	TRBV5-1	TRBJ2-7	TRBD2	TGCGCCAGCAGCCCCCGGGGGACTAGTAGCTCCTACGAGCAGTACTTC	CASSPRGTSSSYEQYF
-	TRBV6-2/TRBV6-3	TRBJ2-7	-	TGTGCCAGCAGTTTCTACTCCCCGGGCATACAGTACTTC	CASSFYSPGIQYF
-	TRBV2	TRBJ1-2	-	TGTGCCAGCACCGGGACCGCGTCAGGGGACGAAGGCTACACCTTC	CASTGTASGDEGYTF
-	TRBV5-4	TRBJ1-5	-	TGTGCCAGCAGCCGGGCACCCAATCAGCCCCAGCATTTT	CASSRAPNQPQHF
-	TRBV9	TRBJ2-3	-	TGTGCCAGCAGCCACATAGCCGGAAGCACAGATACGCAGTATTTT	CASSHIAGSTDTQYF
once	TRBV5-5	TRBJ1-3	-	TGTGCCAGCAGCTTGGATCCCCCCCCGGAGTCTGGAAACACCATATATTTT	CASSLDPPPESGNTIYF
-	TRBV5-1	TRBJ2-1	-	TGCGCCAGCAGCGGGGACGGGGGGCATTGGAATGAGCAGTTCTTC	CASSGDGGHWNEQFF
-	TRBV6-1	TRBJ1-6	-	TGTGCCAGCAGTGAAATAAAAGGGGCTTCACCCCTCCACTTT	CASSEIKGASPLHF
-	TRBV3-1/TRBV3-2	TRBJ2-1	TRBD2	TGTGCCAGCAGCCGTCGACTAGCGGGAACCTACAATGAGCAGTTCTTC	CASSRRLAGTYNEQFF
-	TRBV28	TRBJ1-6	-	TGTGCCAGCACCCACCGGCGCTATAATTCACCCCTCCACTTT	CASTHRRYNSPLHF
-	TRBV7-3	TRBJ1-2	TRBD1	TGTGCCAGCAGTTTAACTGGACAGGGCTACTATGGCTACACCTTC	CASSLTGQGYYGYTF
-	TRBV12-5	TRBJ1-5	-	TGTGCTAGTGGAAGGGAGCCCAATCAGCCCCAGCATTTT	CASGREPNQPQHF
once	TRBV7-6	TRBJ2-7	-	TGTGCCAGCAGCTTGGGGGGACGAAACTACGAGCAGTACTTC	CASSLGGRNYEQYF
-	TRBV6-5	TRBJ2-1	-	TGTGCCAGCAGTTACTCGGGTAGCAGCTACAATGAGCAGTTCTTC	CASSYSGSSYNEQFF
-	TRBV5-1	TRBJ1-2	TRBD1	TGCGCCAGCAGCCAATATGGCCGGGACAGAGAAATTAACTATGGCTACACCTTC	CASSQYGRDREINYGYTF
-	TRBV15	TRBJ2-7	TRBD2	TGTGCCACCAGCAGAGATCTTGGGGGGGGAAACGAGCAGTACTTC	CATSRDLGGGNEQYF
-	TRBV10-2	TRBJ1-2	-	TGCGCCAGCAGTCCCCTAACGGGGGTCTATGGCTACACCTTC	CASSPLTGVYGYTF
-	TRBV6-5	TRBJ1-6	-	TGTGCCAGCAGTTACTCTACGAATTCACCCCTCCACTTT	CASSYSTNSPLHF
-	TRBV2	TRBJ2-7	-	TGTGCCAGCAGTGAACAGGGTACCTACGAGCAGTACTTC	CASSEQGTYEQYF
-	TRBV18	TRBJ1-6	-	TGTGCCAGCTCACCACTGGGCTCCTATAATTCACCCCTCCACTTT	CASSPLGSYNSPLHF
once	TRBV5-4	TRBJ2-1	TRBD1	TGTGCCAGCAGCGGGGACAGGGGGCTCTTACAAAACTACAATGAGCAGTTCTTC	CASSGDRGLLQNYNEQFF
-	TRBV21-1	TRBJ2-4	-	TGTGCCAGCAGAAACCGCTCCCCAGGGATTACCAAAAACATTCAGTACTTC	CASRNRSPGITKNIQYF
-	TRBV9	TRBJ1-6	-	TGTGCCAGCAGCGCCGGTACAGGACCCCTCCACTTT	CASSAGTGPLHF
-	TRBV24-1	TRBJ1-5	-	TGTGCCACCAGTGATTGGTCAACCAATCAGCCCCAGCATTTT	CATSDWSTNQPQHF
-	TRBV5-4	TRBJ1-6	-	TGTGCCAGCAGCTTCGATGCCCTGGGGAATTCACCCCTCCACTTT	CASSFDALGNSPLHF
-	TRBV12-2	TRBJ2-7	-	TGTGCAAGTCGCTTAGGGGTGAAGGGGGCTTCCTACGAGCAGTACTTC	CASRLGVKGASYEQYF
-	TRBV5-1	TRBJ2-1	-	TGCGCCAGCAGCCCATCGAGGGGGGCCAATGAGCAGTTCTTC	CASSPSRGANEQFF
-	TRBV15	TRBJ2-7	TRBD2	TGTGCCACCAGCATAGGACTAGCGGGAGCCTACGAGCAGTACTTC	CATSIGLAGAYEQYF
-	TRBV27	TRBJ2-1	-	TGTGCCAGCAGTTTAAATAGCGCGATTTACAATGAGCAGTTCTTC	CASSLNSAIYNEQFF
-	TRBV10-1	TRBJ2-1	TRBD2	TGCGCCAGCAGTGACCCGACTAGCGGGAGGAAGAATGAGCAGTTCTTC	CASSDPTSGRKNEQFF
-	TRBV5-5	TRBJ2-7	-	TGTGCCAGCAGCGTGATACAGGGTTACTCCTACGAGCAGTACTTC	CASSVIQGYSYEQYF
-	TRBV7-9	TRBJ2-5	TRBD2	TGTGCCAGCAGCTCAAGGAGGACTAGCGGGAGGGCCGGAGAGACCCAGTACTTC	CASSSRRTSGRAGETQYF
-	TRBV11-2	TRBJ2-7	-	TGTGCCAGCAGCTCCGGGCCGGGGTCCTACGAGCAGTACTTC	CASSSGPGSYEQYF
-	TRBV9	TRBJ1-1	-	TGTGCCAGCAGCGTCATTAGGGACACCACGGGTGAAGCTTTCTTT	CASSVIRDTTGEAFF
-	TRBV5-6	TRBJ2-5	TRBD1	TGTGCCAGCAGCGCCTCGACAGGGATAGAGACCCAGTACTTC	CASSASTGIETQYF